This TCR beta chain was observed in a study of blood T cell repertoires in COVID-19. The overall study: Samples taken during acute and convalescent COVID-19 were collected in the United States, Italy and Spain. The analysed material was cDNA or gDNA that came from T cells, B-cell-depleted T cells, or PBMCs.

Individuals drawn from approximately 26 US areas were about 18 to 90 years old. Original handling: Quantification of nucleated cells was approximated via reference gene primer amplification. TCRdb's table, derived via immunoSEQ multiplex PCR, lists solely in-frame clones and lacks some. V and J calls and clone size are those listed in that table; D and trimming were worked out from the DNA. This sample has about 430,000 clones, with roughly 90% found just once. V gave up 3 bases and J gave up 3 bases; unmatched junction bases: 12. Germline V lookup: CDR1 KGHSH, CDR2 LQKENI. The length of the CDR3 is 17 residues.

The sequence was obtained from a woman between 18 and 29 years old who had been exposed to COVID-19. J is TRBJ1-2 and V is TRBV18; TRBD1 aligns across 8 bases. Sequenced: PBMCs or T cells enriched from blood (not recorded which). The chain's CDR3 is CASSPIPGQAPYYGYTF. DNA of the CDR3: TGTGCCAGCTCACCTATTCCGGGACAGGCCCCTTACTATGGCTACACCTTC.